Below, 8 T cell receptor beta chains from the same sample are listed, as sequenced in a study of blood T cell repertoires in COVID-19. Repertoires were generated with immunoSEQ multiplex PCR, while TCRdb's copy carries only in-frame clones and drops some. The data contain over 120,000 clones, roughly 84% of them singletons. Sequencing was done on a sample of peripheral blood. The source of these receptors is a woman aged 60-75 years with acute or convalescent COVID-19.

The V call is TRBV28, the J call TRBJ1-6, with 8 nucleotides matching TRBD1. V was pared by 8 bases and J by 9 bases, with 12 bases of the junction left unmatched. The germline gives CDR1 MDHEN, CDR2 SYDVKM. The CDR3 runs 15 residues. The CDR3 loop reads CASRQTGATASPLHF. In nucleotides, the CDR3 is TGTGCCAGCCGACAGACAGGGGCCACTGCTTCACCCCTCCACTTT. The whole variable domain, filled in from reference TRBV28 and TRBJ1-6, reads DVKVTQSSRYLVKRTGEKVFLECVQDMDHENMFWYRQDPGLGLRLIYFSYDVKMKEKGDIPEGYSVSREKKERFSLILESASTNQTSMYLCASRQTGATASPLHFGNGTRLTVT.

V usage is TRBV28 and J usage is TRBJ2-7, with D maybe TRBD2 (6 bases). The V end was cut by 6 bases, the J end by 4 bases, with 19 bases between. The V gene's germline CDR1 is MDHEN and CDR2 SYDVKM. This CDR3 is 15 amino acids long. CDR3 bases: TGTGCCAGCAGCAGCCCGGGGGATATTCGTTACGAGCAGTACTTC. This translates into CASSSPGDIRYEQYF.

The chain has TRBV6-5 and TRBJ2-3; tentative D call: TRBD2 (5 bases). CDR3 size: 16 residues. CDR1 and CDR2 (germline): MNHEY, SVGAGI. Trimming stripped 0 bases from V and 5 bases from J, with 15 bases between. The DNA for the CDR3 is TGTGCCAGCAGTTACTCCATGGCCCCTCGGGGAGATACGCAGTATTTT. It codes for CASSYSMAPRGDTQYF.

Written as DNA, the CDR3 is TGTGCCAGCAGCTTAGGGGCCCGAAATCAGCCCCAGCATTTT. Its translation is CASSLGARNQPQHF. The chain joins TRBV7-8 to TRBJ1-5; no firm D call. This CDR3 has 14 amino acids. V shed 1 base and J shed 4 bases, with 8 bases lying between them. Germline loops: CDR1 SGHVS, CDR2 FQNEAQ.

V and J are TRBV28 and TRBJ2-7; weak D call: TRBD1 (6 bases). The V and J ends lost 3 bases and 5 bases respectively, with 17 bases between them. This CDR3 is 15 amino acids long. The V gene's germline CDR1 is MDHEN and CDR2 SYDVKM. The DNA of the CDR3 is TGTGCCAGCAGTTTCAAGGGGGTATTTAGCGACGAGCAGTACTTC. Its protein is CASSFKGVFSDEQYF.

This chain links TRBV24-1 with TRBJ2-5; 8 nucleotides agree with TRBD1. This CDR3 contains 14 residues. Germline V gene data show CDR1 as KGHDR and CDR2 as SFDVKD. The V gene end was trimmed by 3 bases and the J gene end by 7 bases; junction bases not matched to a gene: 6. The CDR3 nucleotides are TGTGCCACCAGTGATCCACAACAGGGGGGGACCCAGTACTTC. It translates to CATSDPQQGGTQYF.

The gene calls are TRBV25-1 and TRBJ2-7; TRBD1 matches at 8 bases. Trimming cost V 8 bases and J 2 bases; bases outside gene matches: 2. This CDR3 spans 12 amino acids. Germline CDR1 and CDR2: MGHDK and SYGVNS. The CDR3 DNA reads TGTGCCAGCCGGGACAGGACCTACGAGCAGTACTTC. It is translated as CASRDRTYEQYF.

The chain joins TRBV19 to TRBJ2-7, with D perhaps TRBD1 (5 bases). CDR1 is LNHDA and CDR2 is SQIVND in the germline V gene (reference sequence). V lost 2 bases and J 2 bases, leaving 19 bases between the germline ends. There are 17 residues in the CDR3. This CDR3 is CASSIILVSRGPYEQYF. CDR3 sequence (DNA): TGTGCCAGTAGTATAATTCTCGTGTCTAGGGGCCCCTACGAGCAGTACTTC.